The 31 T cell receptor beta chains presented below share a single source sample, sequenced in a study of post-analysis software for immune sequencing data. Incorporated into the TCR beta cDNA libraries were unique molecular identifiers, which served to reduce PCR and sequencing biases. TCRdb independently ran MiXCR on the PCR reads; one entry per CDR3 protein. The sample yields roughly 200,000 distinct CDR3 sequences, 29% seen once. For these TCRs, the target antigens are not known. Study-wide results and limits: The five TRBV segments detected at higher frequency in patients than in controls included TRBV5-6, TRBV5-1 and TRBV20-1.

The sample taken for sequencing was blood. Every receptor here comes from a girl younger than 18 with multiple sclerosis.

This clonotype was seen repeatedly, ten times or more. The chain combines TRBV15 with TRBJ2-5, with D possibly being TRBD1 (5 bases). This CDR3 spans 13 amino acids. V lost 4 bases and J lost 4, with 10 bases in between. Germline CDR1 reads LNHNV; CDR2 reads YYDKDF (reference sequence). CDR3: CATSIDRLETQYF. DNA of the CDR3: TGTGCCACCAGCATCGACAGACTAGAGACCCAGTACTTC.

This clonotype was counted a few times. The genes are TRBV2 and TRBJ2-3; D is undetermined. The CDR3 is made up of 14 amino acids. Germline CDR1 reads SNHLY; CDR2 reads FYNNEI. With 3 bases removed from V and 2 bases from J, the gap between germline ends came to 9 bases. The CDR3 DNA follows: TGTGCCAGCAGTGACCTACCCTTCACAGATACGCAGTATTTT. It translates to CASSDLPFTDTQYF.

To note about this clonotype: A much more abundant neighbour one base away suggests this may be a read error. The CDR3 end shows no conserved phenylalanine or tryptophan, and so a read error is likely. This chain links TRBV7-2 with TRBJ2-5, with TRBD1 matching 9 bases. The J segment lost 5 bases and the V segment lost 5 bases, leaving 9 bases of the junction unmatched. The CDR3 has 15 residues. In germline, CDR1 is SGHTA, CDR2 FQGNSA. Here the CDR3 DNA reads TGTGCCAGCAGCCCCAGACAGGGGGTATGGGAGACCCAGTACGTC. Its translation is CASSPRQGVWETQYV.

CDR3 in amino acids: CSPSRGREGEQYF. DNA of the CDR3: TGCAGCCCTTCCAGGGGACGGGAGGGCGAGCAGTACTTC. The rearrangement joins TRBV29-1 to TRBJ2-7; TRBD2 matches at 8 bases. Germline assignment: CDR1 SQVTM and CDR2 ANQGSEA. This CDR3 spans 13 amino acids. The V gene end was trimmed by 8 bases and the J gene end by 6 bases; junction bases not matched to a gene: 12.

This clonotype has ten or more counts. V gene TRBV29-1 combines with J gene TRBJ1-2; D call uncertain. The length of the CDR3 is 12 residues. Germline CDR1 SQVTM, CDR2 ANQGSEA. The V end lost 1 base, the J end lost 2 bases, and 5 bases lay between the germline ends. The CDR3 protein is CSVEVLNYGYTF. The CDR3 nucleotides are TGCAGCGTTGAAGTCCTGAACTATGGCTACACCTTC.

This clonotype has at least ten counts. CDR3: CATSRDLGLSYNEQFF. The CDR3 DNA reads TGTGCCACCAGCAGGGATTTAGGACTCTCCTACAATGAGCAGTTCTTC. The rearrangement links TRBV15 to TRBJ2-1; a possible D gene is TRBD2 (5 bases). CDR3 length: 16 residues. Germline V gives CDR1 LNHNV, CDR2 YYDKDF (reference sequence). V lost 3 bases and J 0 bases, leaving 12 bases between the germline ends.

This clonotype has ten or more counts. J is TRBJ2-3 and V is TRBV6-6, with 7 bases that match TRBD2. The germline V gene has CDR1 MNHNY and CDR2 SVGAGI (reference sequence). V lost 3 bases and J lost 2; bases outside the gene matches: 5. The CDR3 is 15 residues long. The CDR3 nucleotides are TGTGCCAGCAGTTATAGGAGCGGGAACACAGATACGCAGTATTTT. It specifies CASSYRSGNTDTQYF.

This clonotype occurred many times. This chain uses TRBV12-3 or TRBV12-4 with TRBJ1-2; D remains ambiguous. V dropped 3 bases and J dropped 4 bases, with 9 bases sitting between them. The CDR3 covers 13 residues. The CDR3: CASSFTDLYGYTF. The CDR3 nucleotides are TGTGCCAGCAGTTTTACCGACCTCTATGGCTACACCTTC.

Remarks on this clonotype: An end of the junction differs from the germline gene, which may be a read error. The V call is TRBV6-2 or TRBV6-3, the J call TRBJ1-5; D is undetermined. The CDR3 length is 14 residues. Per germline, CDR1 MNHEY and CDR2 SVGEGT. CDR3: CASSYSHRNRPQHF. Written as DNA, the CDR3 is TGTGCCAGCAGTTACTCCCACAGAAATCGGCCCCAGCATTTT.

The chain links TRBV6-5 to TRBJ1-4, with D unresolved. CDR1 and CDR2 (germline): MNHEY, SVGAGI. Trimming shortened V by 4 bases and J by 4 bases, and 13 bases separated the two germline ends. The CDR3 has 15 amino acids. The CDR3 loop reads CASSSTDGINEKLFF. In nucleotides, the CDR3 is TGTGCCAGCAGTTCAACGGACGGCATTAATGAAAAACTGTTTTTT.

There are a few counts of this clonotype. With a much larger clone just one base away, this may be a read error. The chain has TRBV6-5 and TRBJ2-7; 7 bases are a match to TRBD2. The J call may be in error: the DNA end matches TRBJ2-5 better. The CDR3 consists of 14 residues. Germline V lookup: CDR1 MNHEY, CDR2 SVGAGI. For the CDR3, the DNA is TGTGCCTGCAGTCCTACTGAGCGGGGAATGACCCAGTACTTC. Translating gives CACSPTERGMTQYF.

This chain links TRBV18 with TRBJ1-1; TRBD1 might be the D (6 bases). V lost 8 bases and J lost 3, with 19 bases in between. The V gene's germline CDR1 is KGHSH and CDR2 LQKENI. CDR3 length: 15 amino acids. CDR3: CASTTGLSGYTEAFF. Here the CDR3 DNA reads TGTGCCAGCACCACAGGGTTATCGGGATACACTGAAGCTTTCTTT.

In the case of this clonotype: With a much larger clone just one base away, this may be a read error. The chain links TRBV4-1 to TRBJ2-1; 8 positions agree with TRBD2. With V trimmed by 0 bases and J by 6 bases, 7 bases remained unmatched. The germline gives CDR1 MGHRA, CDR2 YSYEKL. This CDR3 comprises 16 residues. The CDR3 DNA sequence: TGCGCCAGCAGCCAAGATGGGGGACTAGGTTGCAATGAGCAGTTCTTC. This encodes CASSQDGGLGCNEQFF.

This clonotype was detected a few times. V usage is TRBV20-1 and J usage is TRBJ2-3, with 10 bases matching TRBD2. Germline V lookup: CDR1 DFQATT, CDR2 SNEGSKA (reference sequence). Trimming took 5 bases from V and 5 from J; bases not matched to a gene: 10. This CDR3 comprises 15 residues. CDR3 in amino acids: CSAREAGGPVDTQYF. CDR3 coding DNA: TGCAGTGCTCGTGAAGCGGGGGGGCCGGTAGATACGCAGTATTTT.

The chain is built from TRBV20-1 and TRBJ1-4, with TRBD1 identical over 7 bases. V was pared by 5 bases and J by 7 bases, with 7 bases of the junction left unmatched. CDR1 is DFQATT, CDR2 SNEGSKA, per germline (reference sequence). This CDR3 is built from 13 residues. The CDR3 DNA follows: TGCAGTGCTTGCGACAGGGAGGGTGAAAAACTGTTTTTT. As protein: CSACDREGEKLFF.

This clonotype has more than one count but fewer than ten. This rearrangement joins TRBV4-1 to TRBJ1-1, with a tentative D call TRBD1 (6 bases). The length of the CDR3 is 15 residues. The V and J ends lost 5 bases and 6 bases respectively, with 19 bases between them. CDR1 is MGHRA and CDR2 is YSYEKL in the germline V gene. Here the CDR3 DNA reads TGCGCCAGCAGCTACCCGTCGGGGGCGGGCCCTGAAGCTTTCTTT. The encoded protein is CASSYPSGAGPEAFF.

The J gene is TRBJ1-5, the V gene TRBV3-1; 8 positions match TRBD1. Germline loops: CDR1 LGHDT, CDR2 YNNKEL (reference sequence). The CDR3 contains 15 residues. J lost 3 bases, V lost 3 bases, and 4 bases had no gene match. Here the CDR3 DNA reads TGTGCCAGCAGCCAGACAGGGGCTGCCAATCAGCCCCAGCATTTT. The encoded protein is CASSQTGAANQPQHF.

A note on this clonotype: A much larger clone sits a single nucleotide away, making a read error possible. The genes are TRBV3-1 and TRBJ2-7; D is uncertain. Looked up from germline, CDR1 is LGHDT and CDR2 is YNNKEL (reference sequence). The length of the CDR3 is 13 residues. The V end lost 4 bases, the J end lost 3 bases, and 10 bases lay between the germline ends. This CDR3 reads CASSPNGHYEQYF. The DNA of the CDR3 is TGTGCCAGCAGCCCAAATGGTCACTACGAGCAGTACTTC.

This clonotype was detected a few times. It may be a read error: a sequence one base away is much more abundant. V usage is TRBV29-1 and J usage is TRBJ2-5; 8 bases agree with TRBD2. Germline CDR1 SQVTM, CDR2 ANQGSEA. The CDR3 has 15 residues. V lost 6 bases, J lost 11 bases, and 20 bases stayed unmatched. The CDR3 DNA is TGCAGCGTCGAGTCCACCGGGAGGGCCCTCAATGAGCAGTACTTC. Its translation is CSVESTGRALNEQYF.

In its sample, this clonotype was seen a few times. The chain employs TRBV5-1 and TRBJ1-2, with D tentatively TRBD1 (6 bases). The germline V and J ends were trimmed by 0 bases and 6 bases, with 12 bases remaining between them. Germline V lookup: CDR1 SGHRS, CDR2 YFSETQ. This CDR3 contains 14 residues. CDR3 protein: CASSLESGEHGYTF. CDR3 bases: TGCGCCAGCAGCTTGGAGTCAGGGGAACATGGCTACACCTTC.

This clonotype has ten or more counts. V and J are TRBV5-4 and TRBJ2-3; D ambiguous. Between the trimmed V and J ends, which lost 6 bases and 1 base, there was a span of 9 bases. Germline CDR1 reads SGHNT; CDR2 reads YYREEE (reference sequence). The CDR3 loop spans 13 amino acids. The CDR3 nucleotides are TGTGCCAGCACCCCAGGCGGCACAGATACGCAGTATTTT. Amino acid sequence: CASTPGGTDTQYF.

V and J are TRBV3-1 and TRBJ1-1; the D is unclear. This CDR3 region has 12 residues. Trimming stripped 2 bases from V and 5 bases from J, with 6 bases between. Germline lookup yields CDR1 LGHDT and CDR2 YNNKEL (reference sequence). The CDR3: CASSQRVTEAFF. Here the CDR3 DNA reads TGTGCCAGCAGCCAACGGGTGACTGAAGCTTTCTTT.

A remark on this clonotype: A read error may account for a junction end that differs from germline. The chain joins TRBV27 to TRBJ1-2; TRBD1 matches at 7 bases. The CDR3 extends over 15 amino acids. Germline CDR1 is MNHEY and CDR2 is SMNVEV (reference sequence). CDR3 protein: CPSAPGQTPTYGYTF. The CDR3 DNA follows: TGTCCCAGTGCCCCGGGACAGACTCCAACCTATGGCTACACCTTC.

There are many counts of this clonotype. In DNA form, the CDR3 reads TGTGCCAGCAGTTGGACTAGCGGCTACGAGCAGTACTTC. This codes for CASSWTSGYEQYF. The chain links TRBV28 to TRBJ2-7, with 10 bases aligning to TRBD2. The germline gives CDR1 MDHEN, CDR2 SYDVKM. V lost 4 bases and J lost 3; bases outside the gene matches: 0. The length of the CDR3 is 13 residues.

About this clonotype: This could be a read error, since a much larger clone is one nucleotide away. The chain is built from TRBV20-1 and TRBJ2-1; D could derive from TRBD1 or TRBD2 (8 bases each). V was clipped by 5 bases and J by 5 bases, with 25 bases between them. CDR1 is DFQATT and CDR2 is SNEGSKA in the germline V gene (reference sequence). This CDR3 comprises 17 residues. The CDR3 DNA reads TGCAGTGCTTCGGACAGGGTTGCCGGGAGGGCCGACAATGAGCAGTTCTTC. Translation: CSASDRVAGRADNEQFF.

The sample holds a few counts of this clonotype. The chain has TRBV6-1 and TRBJ2-1, with 16 bases lining up with TRBD2. The CDR3 sequence is 14 residues long. Germline V CDR1 and CDR2: MNHNS, SASEGT. With 9 bases clipped from V and 9 bases from J, the junction kept 5 bases outside the gene matches. CDR3 in DNA: TGTGCCAGTGTCGGGACTAGCGGGGGGGGTGAGCAGTTCTTC. Its protein is CASVGTSGGGEQFF.

This chain connects TRBV5-1 to TRBJ1-1; the match to TRBD1 covers 9 bases. Germline CDR1 is SGHRS and CDR2 is YFSETQ. This CDR3 comprises 14 residues. Trimming at V came to 5 bases and at J to 4 bases, leaving 6 bases not matched to a gene. The CDR3 here is CASRFTGGGTEAFF. In nucleotides, the CDR3 is TGCGCCAGCAGGTTCACAGGGGGCGGCACTGAAGCTTTCTTT.

The CDR3 loop reads CSARQGGIDEQYF. In nucleotides, the CDR3 is TGCAGTGCTAGACAGGGAGGGATCGACGAGCAGTACTTC. V gene TRBV20-1 combines with J gene TRBJ2-4; 7 bases map to TRBD2. The end of the DNA fits TRBJ2-7 better, so the J call may be wrong. The CDR3 extends over 13 amino acids. Germline V gene data show CDR1 as DFQATT and CDR2 as SNEGSKA (reference sequence).

The chain uses TRBV5-5 and TRBJ1-2, with D maybe TRBD1 (6 bases). The CDR3 sequence is 15 residues long. The V and J ends lost 4 bases and 4 bases respectively, with 17 bases between them. CDR1 is SGHKS and CDR2 is YYEKEE in the germline V gene (reference sequence). Written as DNA, the CDR3 is TGTGCCAGCAGCCTGCCTGGACAGCTACTCTATGGCTACACCTTC. Amino acid sequence: CASSLPGQLLYGYTF.

This clonotype was detected once. A much larger clone differs by one base, so this may be a read error. The chain uses TRBV29-1 and TRBJ2-3, with D perhaps matching TRBD1 or TRBD2 (5 bases each). CDR3 length: 14 amino acids. Germline assignment: CDR1 SQVTM and CDR2 ANQGSEA. The V end was cut by 3 bases, the J end by 1 base, with 11 bases between. In DNA, the CDR3 is TGCAGCGTTGAGGGGGACGCAGGCACAGATACGCAGTATTTT. Translated: CSVEGDAGTDTQYF.

Remarks on this clonotype: With a much larger clone just one base away, this may be a read error. The V call is TRBV6-5, the J call TRBJ1-2; D not resolved. This CDR3 has 15 residues. The germline gives CDR1 MNHEY, CDR2 SVGAGI. CDR3: CVSRRPGMENYGYTF. The CDR3 DNA follows: TGTGTCAGCAGACGACCGGGTATGGAGAACTATGGCTACACCTTC.